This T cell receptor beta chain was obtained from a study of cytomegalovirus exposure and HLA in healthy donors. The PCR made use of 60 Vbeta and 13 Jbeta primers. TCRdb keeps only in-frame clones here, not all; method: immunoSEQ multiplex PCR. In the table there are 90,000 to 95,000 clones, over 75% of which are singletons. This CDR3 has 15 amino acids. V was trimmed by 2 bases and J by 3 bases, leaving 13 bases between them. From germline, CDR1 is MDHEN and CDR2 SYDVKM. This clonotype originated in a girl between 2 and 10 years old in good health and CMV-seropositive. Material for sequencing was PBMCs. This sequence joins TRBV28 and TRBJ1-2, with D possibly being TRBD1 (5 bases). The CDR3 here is CASSLEGRDDYGYTF. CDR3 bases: TGTGCCAGCAGTTTAGAGGGGCGGGACGACTATGGCTACACCTTC.